The 11 T cell receptor beta chains in this list originate from one sample, sequenced in a study of human T cells and chemical hapten exposure. Time point of the sample: healthy volunteer bleed at 6 weeks. Whole blood that had not been fractionated was the source of extracted total RNA. TCRdb used MiXCR to reprocess the RACE reads, holding one entry per CDR3 protein. The sample consists of tens of thousands of distinct CDR3 sequences, 5.5% of them appearing once. The material sequenced was whole blood. Receptor source: a human donor in good health. Some clones in this sample may be carry-over from other donors' samples.

This clonotype was seen at least ten times. The genes are TRBV3-1 and TRBJ2-7; 7 bases line up with TRBD2. The trim removed 0 bases at V and 3 bases at J, leaving 17 bases unmatched. The germline gives CDR1 LGHDT, CDR2 YNNKEL (reference sequence). The CDR3 loop spans 19 amino acids. The CDR3 nucleotides read TGTGCCAGCAGCCAAGAATTGTGGGTGCCCACGGGGGGAGGCTACGAGCAGTACTTC. Translating gives CASSQELWVPTGGGYEQYF.

This clonotype appeared a few times. The chain joins TRBV5-5 to TRBJ1-5, with a possible D match to TRBD1 (6 bases). The CDR3 length is 15 residues. Germline V gene data show CDR1 as SGHKS and CDR2 as YYEKEE (reference sequence). The germline V and J ends were trimmed by 1 base and 0 bases, with 8 bases remaining between them. The CDR3 DNA reads as TGTGCCAGCAGCTTGACAGGGAATAGCAATCAGCCCCAGCATTTT. Translation gives CASSLTGNSNQPQHF.

This clonotype appeared many times. The rearrangement joins TRBV6-6 to TRBJ2-1; no definite D call. Germline loops: CDR1 MNHNY, CDR2 SVGAGI (reference sequence). Trimming removed 4 bases from V and 10 bases from J, with 8 bases in between. The CDR3 runs 11 residues. As DNA, the CDR3 is TGTGCCAGCAGTTCCGCGGCAGAGCAGTTCTTC. This encodes CASSSAAEQFF.

This clonotype occurred many times. The J gene is TRBJ1-5, the V gene TRBV28; D remains ambiguous. Germline V gene sequence: CDR1 MDHEN, CDR2 SYDVKM. The CDR3 runs to 14 residues. Deletions cut 5 bases from V and 2 bases from J, with 10 bases between. CDR3 bases: TGTGCCAGCAGTGCGCTGAAGGGCAATCAGCCCCAGCATTTT. Translation gives CASSALKGNQPQHF.

This chain uses TRBV10-2 with TRBJ1-1, with D possibly matching TRBD1 (5 bases). CDR3 size: 13 residues. V gave up 5 bases and J gave up 4 bases, with 11 bases separating them. Per germline, CDR1 WSHSY and CDR2 SAAADI. The CDR3 region has the DNA TGCGCCAGCAGTTCCTCGGGGCCCACTGAAGCTTTCTTT. Its protein is CASSSSGPTEAFF.

In regard to this clonotype: This may arise from a read error, as a much more abundant clone is one base away. Because the CDR3 is missing its conserved closing phenylalanine or tryptophan, this is likely a read error. V is TRBV20-1 and J is TRBJ2-3; no firm D call. The CDR3 contains 13 residues. Between the trimmed V and J ends, which lost 5 bases and 1 base, there was a span of 10 bases. Per the germline V gene, CDR1 is DFQATT and CDR2 is SNEGSKA (reference sequence). The CDR3 nucleotides read TGCAGTGCTGGAGTGATTCGCACAGATACGCAGTATTCT. The encoded protein is CSAGVIRTDTQYS.

This clonotype was recorded many times. J is TRBJ2-3 and V is TRBV5-4; D is perhaps TRBD1 or TRBD2 (5 bases each). CDR3 length equals 15 residues. Germline V lookup: CDR1 SGHNT, CDR2 YYREEE (reference sequence). The V and J ends lost 2 bases and 5 bases respectively, with 15 bases between them. In DNA form, the CDR3 reads TGTGCCAGCAGCTTTAGGCAGGGAGAAGGAGATACGCAGTATTTT. This codes for CASSFRQGEGDTQYF.

The V gene is TRBV3-1, the J gene TRBJ1-1, with TRBD1 identical over 9 bases. V trimming: 4 bases; J trimming: 5 bases; junction bases outside the gene matches: 5. The CDR3 runs 14 residues. CDR1 is LGHDT and CDR2 is YNNKEL in the germline V gene (reference sequence). The CDR3 coding sequence is TGTGCCAGCAGCCGAAACAGGGGGCGAACTGAAGCTTTCTTT. Encoded protein: CASSRNRGRTEAFF.

The V and J genes are TRBV6-6 and TRBJ2-7, with D perhaps TRBD1 or TRBD2 (6 bases each). The CDR3 totals 12 residues. V lost 11 bases to trimming and J lost 3 bases, with 14 bases between them. Germline V gene lookup returns CDR1 MNHNY and CDR2 SVGAGI (reference sequence). The CDR3 sequence is CAGGPNHYEQYF. Here the CDR3 DNA reads TGTGCCGGGGGGCCTAACCACTACGAGCAGTACTTC.

The J gene is TRBJ1-6, the V gene TRBV2; D is undetermined. V lost 10 bases to trimming and J lost 6 bases, with 10 bases between them. Germline V gene data show CDR1 as SNHLY and CDR2 as FYNNEI. This CDR3 has 12 amino acids. The CDR3 loop reads CATRTANSPLHF. Here the CDR3 DNA reads TGTGCCACCCGGACGGCTAATTCACCCCTCCACTTT.

This clonotype has ten or more counts. For the CDR3, the DNA is TGCGCCAGCAGCTGGGGGTCTGGGCGAACTGAAGCTTTCTTT. Amino acids: CASSWGSGRTEAFF. The chain joins TRBV5-1 to TRBJ1-1; D might be TRBD1 (5 bases). V lost 3 bases and J 5 bases, leaving 14 bases between the germline ends. The CDR3 spans 14 residues. In germline, CDR1 is SGHRS, CDR2 YFSETQ.